This T cell receptor beta chain was identified in a study of regulatory T cells in long-lasting Graves disease. Arm-PCR of CDR3 regions and iRepertoire HTBI primers were used to build TCR beta libraries. MiXCR was run by TCRdb on the multiplex PCR reads, yielding one entry per CDR3 protein. The sample consists of hundreds of thousands of distinct CDR3 sequences, less than 25% of them appearing once. Per germline, CDR1 SGHTA and CDR2 FQGNSA. V shed 5 bases and J 6 bases; nucleotides not matched to a gene: 9. CDR3 size: 14 residues. Time point specified: persistent/refractory GD, antithyroid drugs over 5 years with positive TRAb. Generation of the TCR library employed RNA extracted from PBMCs. Diagnoses of Graves' disease were made by American Thyroid Association guidelines. Worth noting for this clonotype: The antigen is not known.

General observations from the study: Patients with persistent disease shared around 2,700 public clonotypes, outpacing the roughly 1,000 shared by new patients.

The clonotype was recovered from a female donor with Graves disease. This sample comprised peripheral blood mononuclear cells (PBMCs), obtained when the disease was refractory, from a patient treated with antithyroid drugs. The chain has TRBV7-2 and TRBJ2-7, with 8 bases fitting TRBD2. In DNA, the CDR3 is TGTGCCAGCAGCAATAGCGGGATGAGTCGCGAGCAGTACTTC. This codes for CASSNSGMSREQYF.